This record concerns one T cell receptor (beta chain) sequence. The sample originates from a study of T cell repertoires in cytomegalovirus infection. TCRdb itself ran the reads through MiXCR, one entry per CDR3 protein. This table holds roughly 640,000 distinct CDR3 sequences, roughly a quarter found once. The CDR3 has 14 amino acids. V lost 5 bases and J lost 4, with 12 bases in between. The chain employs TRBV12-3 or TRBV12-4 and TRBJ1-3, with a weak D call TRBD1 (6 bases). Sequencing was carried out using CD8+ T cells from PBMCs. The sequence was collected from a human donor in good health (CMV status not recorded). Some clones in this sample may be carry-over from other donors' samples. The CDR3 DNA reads TGTGCCAGCAGTCCGCAGGGGCTAGGAAACACCATATATTTT. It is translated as CASSPQGLGNTIYF.